This T cell receptor (beta chain) appears in the sequencing data of a study of cytomegalovirus exposure and HLA in healthy donors. Whole-study results and caveats: It was reported in a later analysis that an Asian-associated ancestry cluster showed fewer N-insertions than the roughly 660-donor mean. Most of the TCR beta V segments (in an earlier analysis) were productive either about 87% or about 30% of the time.

Trimming took 4 bases from V and 5 from J; bases not matched to a gene: 2. Germline loops: CDR1 KGHSH, CDR2 LQKENI. The CDR3 spans 14 residues. In the PCR, 60 Vbeta and 13 Jbeta primers were used. Generated by immunoSEQ multiplex PCR, the TCRdb table keeps only in-frame clones and is missing some. This sample has over 150,000 clones; roughly 80% occur once, and the top ten carry over 2%. Details on this clone: The antigen remains undetermined.

The chain joins TRBV18 to TRBJ2-1, with 10 bases fitting TRBD2. The source material was PBMCs. The source of this sequence is a male donor in good health and CMV-seronegative. This chain's CDR3 is CASSLGLANNEQFF. CDR3 coding DNA: TGTGCCAGCTCACTGGGACTAGCGAACAATGAGCAGTTCTTC.